The 8 T cell receptor beta chains given below trace back to one sample, sequenced in a study of shared clonotypes between healthy human individuals. Clones were sequenced by immunoSEQ multiplex PCR, and TCRdb holds only the in-frame ones, with some missing. The profile covers under 85,000 clones, with about 63% appearing a single time and around 50% taken by the ten largest. The sequenced material came from memory CD8+ T cells sorted from blood. Subset defined: CD45RO+ cells pooled with CCR7-negative TemRA cells. The receptor set was obtained from a man aged 25-45 years in good health.

The chain combines TRBV29-1 with TRBJ1-3, with 11 bases fitting TRBD1. Germline trimming cut 8 bases from V and 4 bases from J; bases unmatched to any gene: 7. CDR3 length: 14 amino acids. Looked up from germline, CDR1 is SQVTM and CDR2 is ANQGSEA. CDR3 sequence (DNA): TGCAGCATCCGGACAGGGGGCGCCGGAAACACCATATATTTT. It specifies CSIRTGGAGNTIYF.

The chain uses TRBV11-2 and TRBJ2-5; 11 bases line up with TRBD2. Germline assignment: CDR1 SGHAT and CDR2 FQNNGV. The J segment lost 4 bases and the V segment lost 4 bases, leaving 5 bases of the junction unmatched. The CDR3 covers 15 residues. The CDR3 reads CASSSTGTSGETQYF. For the CDR3, the DNA is TGTGCCAGCAGCTCAACCGGGACTAGCGGAGAGACCCAGTACTTC.

The rearrangement joins TRBV11-1 to TRBJ2-3; tentative D call: TRBD2 (5 bases). The germline CDR1 and CDR2 sequences are SGHAT and FQDESV (reference sequence). The CDR3 covers 15 residues. The V end lost 5 bases, the J end lost 0 bases, and 12 bases lay between the germline ends. This CDR3 reads CASSPGEGSTDTQYF. DNA of the CDR3: TGTGCCAGCAGCCCCGGCGAGGGAAGCACAGATACGCAGTATTTT.

The chain is built from TRBV10-1 and TRBJ2-1; possible D gene TRBD2, 6 bases. This CDR3 has 14 residues. V lost 3 bases and J lost 8, with 14 bases in between. Germline V gives CDR1 WNHNN, CDR2 SYGVQD (reference sequence). CDR3 coding DNA: TGCGCCAGCAGTGAATTGCAGGGAGGAGATGAGCAGTTCTTC. Residues: CASSELQGGDEQFF.

The chain carries TRBV6-6 and TRBJ2-1; tentatively, D is TRBD2 (5 bases). The germline gives CDR1 MNHNY, CDR2 SVGAGI (reference sequence). Trimming cost V 0 bases and J 2 bases, with 5 bases left between them. CDR3 length: 14 residues. CDR3 residues: CASSYSTTYNEQFF. The CDR3 DNA is TGTGCCAGCAGTTACTCGACTACCTACAATGAGCAGTTCTTC.

This chain joins TRBV15 and TRBJ2-1; D is unclear. The ends were cut back, 0 bases at V and 5 bases at J, with 8 bases in the middle. Germline assignment: CDR1 LNHNV and CDR2 YYDKDF (reference sequence). CDR3 length equals 14 residues. In nucleotides, the CDR3 is TGTGCCACCAGCAGAGATGTCCCCGACAATGAGCAGTTCTTC. Residues: CATSRDVPDNEQFF.

This clone has only a few counts. The CDR3 here is CASSGSSPNQPQHF. Written as DNA, the CDR3 is TGTGCCAGCAGTGGATCCAGCCCCAATCAGCCCCAGCATTTT. The chain combines TRBV2 with TRBJ1-5, with D hard to call. From germline, CDR1 is SNHLY and CDR2 FYNNEI. The germline V and J ends were trimmed by 4 bases and 3 bases, with 10 bases remaining between them. The CDR3 is 14 residues long.

The chain uses TRBV29-1 and TRBJ1-5; D is undetermined. The CDR3 contains 12 residues. The germline V and J ends were trimmed by 7 bases and 4 bases, with 11 bases remaining between them. The germline V gene encodes CDR1 SQVTM and CDR2 ANQGSEA. The CDR3 region has the DNA TGCAGCGCCCGTGCGGGTAATCAGCCCCAGCATTTT. Protein: CSARAGNQPQHF.